The next 17 T cell receptor beta chains were all read from a single sample in a study of beta chain features in type 1 diabetes. Every isolated RNA sample was fully reverse transcribed, so sequencing captured expressed TCRB transcripts. TCRdb's copy holds only in-frame clones and misses some; the assay was immunoSEQ multiplex PCR. Counted here are more than 300,000 clones, roughly 16% occurring once; the ten biggest clones make up approximately 0.02%. Sample: naive CD4+ T cells from blood. Receptor source: a young woman in good health.

The J gene is TRBJ2-3, the V gene TRBV16; perhaps TRBD1 as D (5 bases). Germline assignment: CDR1 KGHSY and CDR2 FQNENV. The CDR3 consists of 12 residues. Trimming pared 7 bases from V and 4 bases from J, leaving 9 bases between. This CDR3 reads CASTPTADTQYF. The CDR3 DNA is TGTGCCAGCACTCCGACAGCAGATACGCAGTATTTT. Combining the CDR3 with reference TRBV16 and TRBJ2-3 gives the whole variable domain GEEVAQTPKHLVRGEGQKAKLYCAPIKGHSYVFWYQQVLKNEFKFLISFQNENVFDETGMPKERFSAKCLPNSPCSLEIQATKLEDSAVYFCASTPTADTQYFGPGTRLTVL.

The table lists this clone with a few counts. V and J are TRBV18 and TRBJ2-1; possible D gene TRBD1, 5 bases. Trimming stripped 5 bases from V and 13 bases from J, with 18 bases between. The CDR3 has 13 amino acids. CDR1 KGHSH and CDR2 LQKENI come from the germline V gene. The CDR3 protein is CASSSRLSQGQFF. CDR3 coding DNA: TGTGCCAGCTCATCTCGCTTATCGCAGGGTCAGTTCTTC.

The chain is built from TRBV7-9 and TRBJ1-3; D call uncertain. Germline CDR1 is SEHNR and CDR2 is FQNEAQ (reference sequence). V was clipped by 3 bases and J by 2 bases, with 11 bases between them. CDR3 size: 15 residues. The CDR3 protein is CASSFSPIPGNTIYF. CDR3 nucleotide sequence: TGTGCCAGCAGCTTTTCCCCCATTCCTGGAAACACCATATATTTT.

CDR3 DNA: TGTGCCAGCAGCGTGGGGACAGGGGGTCCTCTAGCCAAAAACATTCAGTACTTC. Its translation is CASSVGTGGPLAKNIQYF. The chain uses TRBV9 and TRBJ2-4, with 11 nucleotides matching TRBD1. The V gene end was trimmed by 2 bases and the J gene end by 0 bases; junction bases not matched to a gene: 7. From germline, CDR1 is SGDLS and CDR2 YYNGEE. This CDR3 contains 18 residues.

This chain uses TRBV6-5 with TRBJ2-7; no definite D call. The CDR3 is made up of 16 amino acids. V was shortened by 0 bases and J by 3 bases, with 15 bases between the two germline ends. Germline CDR1 is MNHEY and CDR2 is SVGAGI. Written as DNA, the CDR3 is TGTGCCAGCAGTTACTCTGGGTCTACAGCCATCTACGAGCAGTACTTC. Protein sequence: CASSYSGSTAIYEQYF.

This chain links TRBV30 with TRBJ1-4; D perhaps matches TRBD1 (5 bases). The germline V and J ends were trimmed by 5 bases and 10 bases, with 11 bases remaining between them. The CDR3 is made up of 11 amino acids. Germline V gives CDR1 GTSNPN, CDR2 SVGIG (reference sequence). The CDR3 nucleotides are TGTGCCTGGGGCCGGGGGGGAAAACTGTTTTTT. Translated: CAWGRGGKLFF. The variable domain in full, completed from reference TRBV30 and TRBJ1-4, reads SQTIHQWPATLVQPVGSPLSLECTVEGTSNPNLYWYRQAAGRGLQLLFYSVGIGQISSEVPQNLSASRPQDRQFILSSKKLLLSDSGFYLCAWGRGGKLFFGSGTQLSVL.

This rearrangement joins TRBV29-1 to TRBJ1-1, with TRBD1 matching 7 bases. CDR1 SQVTM and CDR2 ANQGSEA come from the germline V gene. This CDR3 is 13 amino acids long. V gave up 2 bases and J gave up 11 bases; unmatched junction bases: 11. DNA for the CDR3: TGCAGCGTTGAACCGCAGGGGGAAGGGGATGCTTTCTTT. Protein sequence: CSVEPQGEGDAFF.

This clone came up a few times. This sample includes further DNA sequences coding for the same CDR3. V gene TRBV7-9 combines with J gene TRBJ1-1; 8 bases are a match to TRBD1. Per the germline V gene, CDR1 is SEHNR and CDR2 is FQNEAQ (reference sequence). Trimming at V came to 2 bases and at J to 1 base, leaving 0 bases not matched to a gene. This CDR3 is built from 14 residues. CDR3 nucleotides: TGTGCCAGCAGCTTACAGGGGGCGAACACTGAAGCTTTCTTT. It yields the protein CASSLQGANTEAFF.

This clone was seen more than once but under ten times. The rearrangement links TRBV7-3 to TRBJ2-6; D might be TRBD1 (5 bases). The CDR3 is 15 residues long. CDR1 is SGHTA, CDR2 FQGTGA, per germline. With 3 bases removed from V and 2 bases from J, the gap between germline ends came to 8 bases. The chain's CDR3 is CASSLGRAGANVLTF. The CDR3 nucleotides read TGTGCCAGCAGCTTGGGCAGGGCTGGGGCCAACGTCCTGACTTTC.

This clone was seen a handful of times. The rearrangement links TRBV18 to TRBJ2-7; D might be TRBD2 (6 bases). Germline V lookup: CDR1 KGHSH, CDR2 LQKENI. Trimming took 2 bases from V and 5 from J, leaving 10 bases between them. The CDR3 totals 13 residues. The CDR3: CASSPRPSDEQYF. The DNA for the CDR3 is TGTGCCAGCTCACCAAGGCCTAGCGACGAGCAGTACTTC.

This clone was observed a few times. The chain uses TRBV7-9 and TRBJ2-7, with 7 bases aligning to TRBD1. J was trimmed by 2 bases and V by 5 bases; bases with no gene match: 9. The germline CDR1 and CDR2 sequences are SEHNR and FQNEAQ (reference sequence). There are 15 residues in the CDR3. The CDR3 reads CASSGTGTATYEQYF. CDR3 nucleotide sequence: TGTGCCAGCAGCGGGACCGGGACAGCCACCTACGAGCAGTACTTC. Based on the CDR3 plus reference TRBV7-9 and TRBJ2-7, the full variable domain is DTGVSQNPRHKITKRGQNVTFRCDPISEHNRLYWYRQTLGQGPEFLTYFQNEAQLEKSRLLSDRFSAERPKGSFSTLEIQRTEQGDSAMYLCASSGTGTATYEQYFGPGTRLTVT.

V and J are TRBV9 and TRBJ1-2; 7 bases match TRBD1. Trimming took 4 bases from V and 6 from J; bases not matched to a gene: 9. Germline V gives CDR1 SGDLS, CDR2 YYNGEE. The CDR3 consists of 14 residues. In DNA form, the CDR3 reads TGTGCCAGCAGCAGGGACAGCGCCGACCATGGCTACACCTTC. This translates into CASSRDSADHGYTF.

This clone has only a few counts. The chain couples TRBV30 to TRBJ1-3, with no clear D. CDR1 is GTSNPN, CDR2 SVGIG, per germline (reference sequence). The V end was cut by 0 bases, the J end by 0 bases, with 12 bases between. The CDR3 totals 16 residues. The CDR3 spells CAWSVARTFSGNTIYF. DNA for the CDR3: TGTGCCTGGAGTGTGGCCCGGACTTTCTCTGGAAACACCATATATTTT. The full variable domain, completed using reference TRBV30 and TRBJ1-3, is SQTIHQWPATLVQPVGSPLSLECTVEGTSNPNLYWYRQAAGRGLQLLFYSVGIGQISSEVPQNLSASRPQDRQFILSSKKLLLSDSGFYLCAWSVARTFSGNTIYFGEGSWLTVV.

The chain carries TRBV28 and TRBJ2-7, with 9 nucleotides matching TRBD2. The CDR3 runs to 13 residues. Germline CDR1 MDHEN, CDR2 SYDVKM. Trimming removed 10 bases from V and 2 bases from J; junction bases left unmatched: 6. This chain's CDR3 is CATLAGVPYEQYF. The CDR3 DNA reads as TGTGCCACCTTAGCGGGAGTCCCCTACGAGCAGTACTTC. Based on the CDR3 plus reference TRBV28 and TRBJ2-7, the full variable domain is DVKVTQSSRYLVKRTGEKVFLECVQDMDHENMFWYRQDPGLGLRLIYFSYDVKMKEKGDIPEGYSVSREKKERFSLILESASTNQTSMYLCATLAGVPYEQYFGPGTRLTVT.

The gene calls are TRBV5-6 and TRBJ2-7, with 10 positions matching TRBD2. Trimming took 1 base from V and 4 from J; bases not matched to a gene: 8. Looked up from germline, CDR1 is SGHDT and CDR2 is YYEEEE. The CDR3 covers 16 residues. The CDR3 DNA sequence: TGTGCCAGCAGCTTGTTCCCAGCGGGAGGGCCTTACGAGCAGTACTTC. Encoded protein: CASSLFPAGGPYEQYF.

This clone was counted only a few times. V usage is TRBV5-1 and J usage is TRBJ2-1; weak D call: TRBD2 (6 bases). Germline values: CDR1 SGHRS, CDR2 YFSETQ. Trimming shortened V by 1 base and J by 2 bases, and 13 bases separated the two germline ends. The CDR3 is 16 residues long. CDR3 sequence reads: CASSLLGGDAYNEQFF. CDR3 in DNA: TGCGCCAGCAGCTTGTTGGGCGGGGATGCCTACAATGAGCAGTTCTTC.

This chain links TRBV9 with TRBJ2-1; 9 bases fit TRBD1. Trimming took 2 bases from V and 6 from J; bases not matched to a gene: 6. The CDR3 spans 15 residues. Germline CDR1 SGDLS, CDR2 YYNGEE. As DNA, the CDR3 is TGTGCCAGCAGCGTGGACAGGGGTCGCGGCAATGAGCAGTTCTTC. Protein product: CASSVDRGRGNEQFF.